The 8 T cell receptor beta chains below come from one sample, sequenced in a study of cytomegalovirus exposure and HLA in healthy donors. The PCR was carried out with 60 Vbeta primers and 13 Jbeta primers. Sequenced by immunoSEQ multiplex PCR; TCRdb stores in-frame clones only, minus some. The sample shows about 210,000 clones, over 80% of them seen only once. Input material: PBMCs. Receptor source: a woman aged 50 to 65 in good health and CMV-seropositive.

The chain is built from TRBV28 and TRBJ1-4; D may be TRBD1 (6 bases). The CDR3 sequence is 15 residues long. With 6 bases removed from V and 7 bases from J, the gap between germline ends came to 18 bases. Germline V lookup: CDR1 MDHEN, CDR2 SYDVKM. CDR3 nucleotide sequence: TGTGCCAGCAGAGATAGCAGGGGAAGCCGTGAAAAACTGTTTTTT. This gives the protein CASRDSRGSREKLFF.

The rearrangement uses TRBV28 and TRBJ1-1; no clear D. From germline, CDR1 is MDHEN and CDR2 SYDVKM. Between the trimmed V and J ends, which lost 2 bases and 8 bases, there was a span of 6 bases. The CDR3 sequence is 11 residues long. The CDR3 region has the DNA TGTGCCAGCAGTTTAAACGGGGAAGCTTTCTTT. It yields the protein CASSLNGEAFF.

This rearrangement joins TRBV2 to TRBJ1-1; D is ambiguous. Trimming removed 6 bases from V and 3 bases from J, with 11 bases in between. Germline lookup yields CDR1 SNHLY and CDR2 FYNNEI. This CDR3 comprises 13 residues. CDR3 DNA: TGTGCCAGCAGAACAGAGTTTCACACTGAAGCTTTCTTT. Amino acid sequence: CASRTEFHTEAFF.

This clone was counted between two and nine times. This chain uses TRBV10-3 with TRBJ1-1; the D is unclear. Germline V CDR1 and CDR2: ENHRY, SYGVKD. Between the trimmed V and J ends, which lost 4 bases and 0 bases, there was a span of 18 bases. The CDR3 totals 17 residues. CDR3 sequence: CAISGQIWTGMNTEAFF. Written as DNA, the CDR3 is TGTGCCATCAGTGGCCAGATTTGGACGGGGATGAACACTGAAGCTTTCTTT.

A few counts support this clone. J is TRBJ1-1 and V is TRBV30; D is ambiguous. Germline V gene lookup returns CDR1 GTSNPN and CDR2 SVGIG (reference sequence). The V and J ends lost 4 bases and 1 base respectively, with 7 bases between them. This CDR3 is 12 amino acids long. This CDR3 reads CAWTSGNTEAFF. The CDR3 DNA reads as TGTGCCTGGACCTCCGGGAACACTGAAGCTTTCTTT.

This clone was observed a few times. The rearrangement uses TRBV5-8 and TRBJ2-5, with D possibly being TRBD2 (5 bases). The germline V and J ends were trimmed by 0 bases and 5 bases, with 8 bases remaining between them. Germline loops: CDR1 SGHTS, CDR2 YDEGEE. The CDR3 runs 13 residues. This CDR3 is CASSLGGRETQYF. CDR3 DNA sequence: TGTGCCAGCAGCTTGGGAGGGCGGGAGACCCAGTACTTC.

J is TRBJ1-5 and V is TRBV19; perhaps TRBD1 as D (6 bases). Trimming cost V 6 bases and J 0 bases, with 15 bases left between them. Per germline, CDR1 LNHDA and CDR2 SQIVND (reference sequence). The CDR3 length is 16 residues. This chain's CDR3 is CASSLDSAYSNQPQHF. The CDR3 DNA follows: TGTGCCAGTAGCCTGGACAGTGCCTATAGCAATCAGCCCCAGCATTTT.

The V gene is TRBV19, the J gene TRBJ2-1; possible D gene TRBD2, 7 bases. This CDR3 has 14 amino acids. The V end lost 7 bases, the J end lost 7 bases, and 17 bases lay between the germline ends. CDR1 is LNHDA and CDR2 is SQIVND in the germline V gene (reference sequence). The CDR3 sequence is CASNDLGGPNEQFF. CDR3 DNA sequence: TGTGCCAGTAACGATCTGGGGGGGCCGAATGAGCAGTTCTTC. Looking up the rest from reference TRBV19 and TRBJ2-1 gives the full variable domain: DGGITQSPKYLFRKEGQNVTLSCEQNLNHDAMYWYRQDPGQGLRLIYYSQIVNDFQKGDIAEGYSVSREKKESFPLTVTSAQKNPTAFYLCASNDLGGPNEQFFGPGTRLTVL.